One sample yielded the 28 T cell receptor beta chains listed below, sequenced in a study of blood T cell repertoires in COVID-19. Measured with immunoSEQ multiplex PCR; TCRdb has only the in-frame clones, and not every one. The data hold tens of thousands of clones, with about 86% observed a single time. The sequencing input was peripheral blood. Source of these receptors: a woman between 55 and 75 years old with acute or convalescent COVID-19.

This clone came up once. The chain employs TRBV11-2 and TRBJ1-2; D is possibly TRBD1 (5 bases). Germline loops: CDR1 SGHAT, CDR2 FQNNGV. The CDR3 spans 14 residues. Trimming shortened V by 0 bases and J by 7 bases, and 12 bases separated the two germline ends. The DNA of the CDR3 is TGTGCCAGCAGCTTAGATTTTAGTAGGGGTGGCTACACCTTC. It encodes CASSLDFSRGGYTF.

This clone was counted once. The genes are TRBV9 and TRBJ2-3; 9 bases fit TRBD2. Germline loops: CDR1 SGDLS, CDR2 YYNGEE. J was trimmed by 2 bases and V by 0 bases; bases with no gene match: 4. The CDR3 length is 16 residues. DNA of the CDR3: TGTGCCAGCAGCGTAGAAAGCGGGAGGTTCACAGATACGCAGTATTTT. Protein sequence: CASSVESGRFTDTQYF.

J is TRBJ1-5 and V is TRBV14; 7 positions agree with TRBD1. Germline CDR1 is SGHDN and CDR2 is FVKESK. V dropped 1 base and J dropped 1; count of bases not matched to a gene: 1. The CDR3 loop spans 15 amino acids. CDR3 sequence reads: CASSQGDSSNQPQHF. CDR3 sequence (DNA): TGTGCCAGCAGCCAAGGGGACAGCAGCAATCAGCCCCAGCATTTT.

This clone occurred once. The rearrangement links TRBV5-4 to TRBJ2-5; 12 bases align to TRBD2. There are 16 residues in the CDR3. The germline gives CDR1 SGHNT, CDR2 YYREEE (reference sequence). Trimming at V came to 4 bases and at J to 5 bases, leaving 9 bases not matched to a gene. This chain's CDR3 is CASSTASGRGRETQYF. The CDR3 DNA reads TGTGCCAGCAGCACAGCTAGCGGGAGGGGTCGGGAGACCCAGTACTTC.

This clone was counted only a few times. The V call is TRBV11-2, the J call TRBJ1-2; 7 nucleotides agree with TRBD1. This CDR3 has 13 amino acids. The V and J ends lost 6 bases and 6 bases, in that order; junction bases with no gene match: 7. The germline V gene encodes CDR1 SGHAT and CDR2 FQNNGV. CDR3 amino acids: CASSLTGDDGYTF. The CDR3 DNA reads TGTGCCAGCAGTCTTACAGGGGATGATGGCTACACCTTC.

This chain connects TRBV6-5 to TRBJ2-5; TRBD1 agrees at 7 bases. Germline V lookup: CDR1 MNHEY, CDR2 SVGAGI. The J segment lost 6 bases and the V segment lost 6 bases, leaving 13 bases of the junction unmatched. This CDR3 region has 15 residues. CDR3 nucleotides: TGTGCCAGCAGCCCGGACAGGAACACTGCGCAGACCCAGTACTTC. It encodes CASSPDRNTAQTQYF.

The CDR3 is CASSLRGGATYTGELFF. CDR3 in DNA: TGTGCCAGCAGCCTCCGAGGAGGGGCTACCTACACCGGGGAGCTGTTTTTT. The V and J genes are TRBV9 and TRBJ2-2; perhaps TRBD2 as D (6 bases). Germline loops: CDR1 SGDLS, CDR2 YYNGEE. The CDR3 length is 17 residues. Trimming shortened V by 4 bases and J by 3 bases, and 19 bases separated the two germline ends. The complete variable domain, with remaining parts taken from reference TRBV9 and TRBJ2-2, reads DSGVTQTPKHLITATGQRVTLRCSPRSGDLSVYWYQQSLDQGLQFLIQYYNGEERAKGNILERFSAQQFPDLHSELNLSSLELGDSALYFCASSLRGGATYTGELFFGEGSRLTVL.

The rearrangement links TRBV28 to TRBJ1-5; tentatively, D is TRBD1 (5 bases). Trimming removed 2 bases at V and 4 bases at J, with 15 bases between. CDR3 size: 16 residues. Germline V gene data show CDR1 as MDHEN and CDR2 as SYDVKM. The CDR3 DNA follows: TGTGCCAGCAGTTTAGGGTCCTTTGGGGCGAATCAGCCCCAGCATTTT. Translation gives CASSLGSFGANQPQHF.

The chain links TRBV27 to TRBJ1-3; possible D gene TRBD1, 5 bases. V lost 8 bases, J lost 0 bases, and 11 bases lay in between. CDR1 MNHEY and CDR2 SMNVEV come from the germline V gene (reference sequence). The CDR3 has 14 residues. CDR3 region: CASSSGGSGNTIYF. Written as DNA, the CDR3 is TGTGCCAGCTCCTCGGGGGGCTCTGGAAACACCATATATTTT.

This clone was observed once. The chain links TRBV13 to TRBJ2-5, with TRBD2 as a possible D gene (6 bases). CDR3 length equals 13 residues. Trimming removed 6 bases at V and 5 bases at J, with 13 bases between. Germline CDR1 and CDR2: PRHDT and FYEKMQ (reference sequence). CDR3: CASRLRGMETQYF. The CDR3 DNA reads as TGTGCCAGCAGACTCCGGGGGATGGAGACCCAGTACTTC.

The genes are TRBV5-1 and TRBJ2-1; 7 bases are a match to TRBD2. The ends lost 0 bases at V and 6 bases at J; junction bases unmatched: 3. Germline V gene data show CDR1 as SGHRS and CDR2 as YFSETQ. CDR3 length: 14 residues. This CDR3 is CASSLEASGNEQFF. DNA of the CDR3: TGCGCCAGCAGCTTGGAAGCTAGCGGCAATGAGCAGTTCTTC.

The chain carries TRBV12-3 or TRBV12-4 and TRBJ1-2; perhaps TRBD1 as D (5 bases). The CDR3 runs 13 residues. V was shortened by 6 bases and J by 8 bases, with 16 bases between the two germline ends. Written as DNA, the CDR3 is TGTGCCAGCAGACCTGGGGGGAACGGAGGCTACACCTTC. Protein sequence: CASRPGGNGGYTF.

The chain is built from TRBV10-1 and TRBJ1-1, with 12 bases lining up with TRBD1. The V segment lost 6 bases and the J segment 7 bases; nucleotides outside the gene matches: 6. The CDR3 contains 14 residues. CDR1 and CDR2 (germline): WNHNN, SYGVQD (reference sequence). The CDR3 sequence: CASSGGQGAFEAFF. The CDR3 DNA is TGCGCCAGCAGCGGGGGACAGGGGGCTTTTGAAGCTTTCTTT.

The chain links TRBV5-1 to TRBJ2-3; 7 nucleotides line up with TRBD1. Germline assignment: CDR1 SGHRS and CDR2 YFSETQ. The CDR3 extends over 16 amino acids. The V gene end was trimmed by 3 bases and the J gene end by 2 bases; junction bases not matched to a gene: 9. CDR3 nucleotides: TGCGCCAGCAGCTCCTCTTCAACAGGGGTCACAGATACGCAGTATTTT. Its translation: CASSSSSTGVTDTQYF.

About this clone: Its ends do not fully match the called genes, so a read error is possible. V gene TRBV7-8 combines with J gene TRBJ2-7; 9 bases fit TRBD1. CDR3 length: 16 amino acids. Germline CDR1 and CDR2: SGHVS and FQNEAQ. CDR3 bases: TGTGCCAGCAGCTTGGGACAGGGTCCCGGGGGCTACGAGCGGTACTTC. Its translation: CASSLGQGPGGYERYF.

The chain joins TRBV28 to TRBJ1-2; tentative D call: TRBD1 (6 bases). The CDR3 is 12 amino acids. Deletions cut 3 bases from V and 8 bases from J, with 10 bases between. Looked up from germline, CDR1 is MDHEN and CDR2 is SYDVKM. Written as DNA, the CDR3 is TGTGCCAGCAGTTTCAACAGGGAGGGCTACACCTTC. Translation: CASSFNREGYTF.

The V call is TRBV6-5, the J call TRBJ1-6; TRBD1 matches at 8 bases. Per the germline V gene, CDR1 is MNHEY and CDR2 is SVGAGI. Germline trimming cut 2 bases from V and 9 bases from J; bases unmatched to any gene: 9. The CDR3 is 16 amino acids. The CDR3 region has the DNA TGTGCCAGCAGTTACGCGAGACAGGGGAAGGGTTCACCCCTCCACTTT. Translated, it gives CASSYARQGKGSPLHF.

The chain is built from TRBV24-1 and TRBJ2-3, with D perhaps matching TRBD2 (6 bases). Between the trimmed V and J ends, which lost 3 bases and 0 bases, there was a span of 12 bases. This CDR3 comprises 16 residues. Germline lookup yields CDR1 KGHDR and CDR2 SFDVKD. The CDR3 region has the DNA TGTGCCACCAGTGATGTTAGCGGTTCTAGCACAGATACGCAGTATTTT. This sequence encodes CATSDVSGSSTDTQYF.

This clone was seen once. This chain connects TRBV5-5 to TRBJ2-5, with 11 positions matching TRBD2. Germline V CDR1 and CDR2: SGHKS, YYEKEE (reference sequence). J lost 4 bases, V lost 4 bases, and 15 bases had no gene match. The CDR3 sequence is 18 residues long. CDR3 coding DNA: TGTGCCAGCAGCGAAAAAGGACTAGCGGGTGGGGTTGCAGAGACCCAGTACTTC. Translation: CASSEKGLAGGVAETQYF. The variable domain in full, completed from reference TRBV5-5 and TRBJ2-5, reads DAGVTQSPTHLIKTRGQQVTLRCSPISGHKSVSWYQQVLGQGPQFIFQYYEKEERGRGNFPDRFSARQFPNYSSELNVNALLLGDSALYLCASSEKGLAGGVAETQYFGPGTRLLVL.

The chain employs TRBV25-1 and TRBJ1-2; the match to TRBD1 covers 7 bases. V lost 7 bases and J lost 8; bases outside the gene matches: 7. CDR3 length equals 12 residues. Germline V lookup: CDR1 MGHDK, CDR2 SYGVNS. The CDR3 protein is CASMNRGEGYTF. The CDR3 DNA is TGTGCCAGCATGAACAGGGGAGAGGGCTACACCTTC.

The chain combines TRBV6-5 with TRBJ1-1; 7 bases map to TRBD1. This CDR3 spans 13 amino acids. With 6 bases clipped from V and 3 bases from J, the junction kept 4 bases outside the gene matches. CDR1 and CDR2 (germline): MNHEY, SVGAGI. This CDR3 reads CASSETGYTEAFF. The CDR3 DNA is TGTGCCAGCAGCGAGACAGGGTACACTGAAGCTTTCTTT.

The CDR3 protein is CASMVAGGAFEQFF. The CDR3 DNA reads as TGTGCCAGCATGGTTGCGGGGGGGGCCTTTGAGCAGTTCTTC. J is TRBJ2-1 and V is TRBV6-5, with TRBD2 identical over 9 bases. Germline assignment: CDR1 MNHEY and CDR2 SVGAGI. There are 14 residues in the CDR3. The trim removed 7 bases at V and 9 bases at J, leaving 10 bases unmatched.

The chain has TRBV11-2 and TRBJ2-6; 11 bases map to TRBD1. The V segment lost 5 bases and the J segment 5 bases; nucleotides outside the gene matches: 8. The germline gives CDR1 SGHAT, CDR2 FQNNGV. The CDR3 sequence is 17 residues long. The CDR3 spells CASSPGQGAIRANVLTF. CDR3 bases: TGTGCCAGCAGCCCCGGACAGGGGGCGATAAGGGCCAACGTCCTGACTTTC.

This chain uses TRBV29-1 with TRBJ2-1, with 9 nucleotides matching TRBD2. Germline-derived CDR1 and CDR2 are SQVTM and ANQGSEA. J gave up 7 bases and V 1 base, and 8 bases lay outside the gene matches. The length of the CDR3 is 15 residues. The CDR3 loop is CSVEGGLAGLNEQFF. CDR3 DNA sequence: TGCAGCGTTGAAGGGGGGCTAGCGGGATTAAATGAGCAGTTCTTC.

This chain uses TRBV12-3 or TRBV12-4 with TRBJ2-7, with 9 bases lining up with TRBD1. V lost 7 bases, J lost 3 bases, and 4 bases stayed unmatched. The CDR3 consists of 13 residues. The CDR3 loop reads CASIRTGDYEQYF. The DNA for the CDR3 is TGTGCCAGCATTCGGACAGGGGACTACGAGCAGTACTTC.

This sequence joins TRBV5-1 and TRBJ2-1; 12 bases match TRBD1. The CDR3 runs to 15 residues. The V gene's germline CDR1 is SGHRS and CDR2 YFSETQ. J was trimmed by 7 bases and V by 4 bases; bases with no gene match: 6. This chain's CDR3 is CASSLGTGGGNEQFF. The DNA for the CDR3 is TGCGCCAGCAGCCTCGGGACAGGGGGCGGGAATGAGCAGTTCTTC.

The CDR3 loop is CAAGAGGMGGGYTF. CDR3 sequence (DNA): TGTGCCGCGGGGGCAGGGGGCATGGGAGGTGGCTACACCTTC. The chain uses TRBV28 and TRBJ1-2; 8 nucleotides align to TRBD1. Germline values: CDR1 MDHEN, CDR2 SYDVKM. The CDR3 is made up of 14 amino acids. J lost 7 bases, V lost 11 bases, and 15 bases had no gene match.

J is TRBJ2-1 and V is TRBV6-5, with unresolved D. Trimming pared 5 bases from V and 5 bases from J, leaving 10 bases between. CDR1 is MNHEY and CDR2 is SVGAGI in the germline V gene. This CDR3 has 13 residues. CDR3 sequence: CASSRRYDNEQFF. In DNA form, the CDR3 reads TGTGCCAGCAGTCGGCGGTACGACAATGAGCAGTTCTTC.